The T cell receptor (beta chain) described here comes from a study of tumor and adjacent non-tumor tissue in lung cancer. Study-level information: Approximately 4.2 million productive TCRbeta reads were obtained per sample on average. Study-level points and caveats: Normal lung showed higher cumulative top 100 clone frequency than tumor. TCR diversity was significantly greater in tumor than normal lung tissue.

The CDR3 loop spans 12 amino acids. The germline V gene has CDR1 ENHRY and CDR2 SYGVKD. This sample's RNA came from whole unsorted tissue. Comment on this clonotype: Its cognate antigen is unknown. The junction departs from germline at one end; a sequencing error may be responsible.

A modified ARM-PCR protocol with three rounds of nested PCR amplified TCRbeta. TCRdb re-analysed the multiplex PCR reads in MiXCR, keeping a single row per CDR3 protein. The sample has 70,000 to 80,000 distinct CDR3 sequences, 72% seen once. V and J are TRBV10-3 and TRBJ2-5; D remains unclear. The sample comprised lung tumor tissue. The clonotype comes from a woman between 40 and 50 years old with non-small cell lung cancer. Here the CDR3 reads CALAVDQETQHF. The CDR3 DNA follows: TGTGCCCTCGCGGTGGACCAAGAGACCCAGCACTTC.